A single TCR beta chain is shown here with its context. This sample is part of a study of blood T cell repertoires in COVID-19. Profiling relied on immunoSEQ multiplex PCR, and the TCRdb table lists in-frame clones only, not all of them. The sample carries some 350,000 clones, roughly 89% recorded once. In germline, CDR1 is SGHTA, CDR2 FQGNSA. V shed 1 base and J shed 7 bases, with 13 bases lying between them. CDR3 length equals 15 residues. The chain is built from TRBV7-2 and TRBJ1-4; D is possibly TRBD1 (6 bases). Source material: peripheral blood. The receptor comes from a woman younger than 30 who had recovered from COVID-19. CDR3 bases: TGTGCCAGCAGCTTAGTGCAGGGGCCTGGTGAAAAACTGTTTTTT. This gives the protein CASSLVQGPGEKLFF.